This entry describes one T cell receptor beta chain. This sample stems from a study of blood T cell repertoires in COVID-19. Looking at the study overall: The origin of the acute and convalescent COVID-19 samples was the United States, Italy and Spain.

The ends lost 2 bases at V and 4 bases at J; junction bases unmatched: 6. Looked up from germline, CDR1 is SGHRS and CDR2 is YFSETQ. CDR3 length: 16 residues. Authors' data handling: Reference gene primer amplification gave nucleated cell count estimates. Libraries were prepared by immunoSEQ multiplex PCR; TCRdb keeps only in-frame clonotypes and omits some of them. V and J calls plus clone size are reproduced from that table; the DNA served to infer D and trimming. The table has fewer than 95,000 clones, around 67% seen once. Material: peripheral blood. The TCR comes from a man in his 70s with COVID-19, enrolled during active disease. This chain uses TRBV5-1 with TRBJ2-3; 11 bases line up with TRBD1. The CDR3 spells CASSLMGQGVADTQYF. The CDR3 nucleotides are TGCGCCAGCAGCTTAATGGGACAGGGGGTAGCAGATACGCAGTATTTT.